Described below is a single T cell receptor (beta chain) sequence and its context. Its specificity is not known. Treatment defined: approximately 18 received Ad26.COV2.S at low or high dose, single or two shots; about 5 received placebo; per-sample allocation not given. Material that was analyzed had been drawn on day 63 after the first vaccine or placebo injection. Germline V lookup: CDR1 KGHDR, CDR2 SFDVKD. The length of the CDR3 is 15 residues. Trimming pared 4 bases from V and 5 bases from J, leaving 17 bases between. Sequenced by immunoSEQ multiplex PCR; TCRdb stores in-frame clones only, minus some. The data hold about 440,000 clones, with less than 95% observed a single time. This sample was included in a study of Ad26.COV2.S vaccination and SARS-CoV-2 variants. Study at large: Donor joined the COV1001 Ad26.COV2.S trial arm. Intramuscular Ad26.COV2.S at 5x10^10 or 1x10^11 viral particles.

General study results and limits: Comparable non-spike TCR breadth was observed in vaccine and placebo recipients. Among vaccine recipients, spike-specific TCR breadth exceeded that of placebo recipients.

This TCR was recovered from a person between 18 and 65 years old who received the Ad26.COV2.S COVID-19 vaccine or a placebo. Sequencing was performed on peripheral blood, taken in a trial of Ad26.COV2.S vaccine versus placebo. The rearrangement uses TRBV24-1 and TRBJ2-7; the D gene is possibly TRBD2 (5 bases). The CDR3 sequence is CATSDPVDGRDEQYF. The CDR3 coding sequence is TGTGCCACCAGTGACCCCGTGGACGGGCGGGACGAGCAGTACTTC.